This passage covers 27 T cell receptor beta chains from one sample sequenced in a study of sequential checkpoint blockade in melanoma. Regarding treatment: randomized to nivolumab then ipilimumab (arm A) or the reverse (arm B). Assay: immunoSEQ multiplex PCR; the TCRdb copy retains only in-frame clones and omits some. The profile shows around 30,000 clones, less than 90% of them singletons. Sequencing was performed on CD8+ T cells sorted from blood (inferred from file names), taken from a patient given nivolumab and ipilimumab in sequence. All receptors derive from a human donor with melanoma.

V usage is TRBV13 and J usage is TRBJ2-1; 14 bases fit TRBD2. The CDR3 spans 16 residues. Trimming removed 1 base from V and 7 bases from J; junction bases left unmatched: 3. The germline V gene has CDR1 PRHDT and CDR2 FYEKMQ (reference sequence). The CDR3 loop reads CASSLAGLAGVNEQFF. In DNA, the CDR3 is TGTGCCAGCAGCTTAGCGGGACTAGCGGGAGTGAATGAGCAGTTCTTC.

The chain couples TRBV16 to TRBJ2-1; maybe TRBD2 (6 bases). V lost 0 bases and J lost 0, with 12 bases in between. From germline, CDR1 is KGHSY and CDR2 FQNENV. The CDR3 runs to 17 residues. The CDR3 region is CASSQSGLPSSYNEQFF. The CDR3 DNA follows: TGTGCCAGCAGCCAATCGGGACTCCCGAGCTCCTACAATGAGCAGTTCTTC.

The chain carries TRBV7-9 and TRBJ2-7; D is uncertain. Trimming pared 3 bases from V and 3 bases from J, leaving 6 bases between. The CDR3 has 12 amino acids. From germline, CDR1 is SEHNR and CDR2 FQNEAQ (reference sequence). The CDR3 here is CASSFDSYEQYF. The CDR3 DNA reads TGTGCCAGCAGCTTTGATAGCTACGAGCAGTACTTC.

This chain connects TRBV15 to TRBJ2-3; tentatively, D is TRBD1 (6 bases). The CDR3 is made up of 16 amino acids. Germline V CDR1 and CDR2: LNHNV, YYDKDF (reference sequence). The V and J ends lost 3 bases and 0 bases respectively, with 13 bases between them. The CDR3 is CATSSTGRGSTDTQYF. CDR3 bases: TGTGCCACCAGCAGCACAGGGAGAGGAAGCACAGATACGCAGTATTTT.

This chain uses TRBV4-3 with TRBJ1-1; TRBD1 matches 7 bases. CDR1 is LGHNA, CDR2 YSLEER, per germline. Trimming at V came to 3 bases and at J to 1 base, leaving 5 bases not matched to a gene. The CDR3 has 15 residues. The CDR3 reads CASSHYEGANTEAFF. The CDR3, as DNA: TGCGCCAGCAGCCATTATGAGGGGGCGAACACTGAAGCTTTCTTT.

The J gene is TRBJ2-1, the V gene TRBV2, with TRBD2 matching 9 bases. Germline-derived CDR1 and CDR2 are SNHLY and FYNNEI. This CDR3 has 15 amino acids. V lost 4 bases, J lost 5 bases, and 6 bases stayed unmatched. CDR3 in amino acids: CASSVGGRANNEQFF. The CDR3 DNA sequence: TGTGCCAGCAGTGTTGGCGGGAGGGCAAACAATGAGCAGTTCTTC.

V and J are TRBV7-2 and TRBJ2-1; perhaps TRBD1 as D (6 bases). Trimming shortened V by 1 base and J by 10 bases, and 8 bases separated the two germline ends. The germline V gene has CDR1 SGHTA and CDR2 FQGNSA. The CDR3 sequence is 12 residues long. The CDR3 region is CASSLGGLEQFF. As DNA, the CDR3 is TGTGCCAGCAGCTTAGGGGGGCTGGAGCAGTTCTTC. The full variable domain, with the rest looked up from reference TRBV7-2 and TRBJ2-1, is GAGVSQSPSNKVTEKGKDVELRCDPISGHTALYWYRQSLGQGLEFLIYFQGNSAPDKSGLPSDRFSAERTGGSVSTLTIQRTQQEDSAVYLCASSLGGLEQFFGPGTRLTVL.

This clone was seen only once. Here the CDR3 reads CASSVRASNQPQHF. Written as DNA, the CDR3 is TGTGCCAGCAGTGTCAGGGCCAGCAATCAGCCCCAGCATTTT. V gene TRBV2 combines with J gene TRBJ1-5, with a possible D match to TRBD1 (5 bases). The V gene lost 4 bases and the J gene lost 1 base, with 8 bases spanning the gap. CDR3 length equals 14 residues. Looked up from germline, CDR1 is SNHLY and CDR2 is FYNNEI.

V is TRBV13 and J is TRBJ2-3; 8 bases are a match to TRBD2. This CDR3 has 16 amino acids. Per the germline V gene, CDR1 is PRHDT and CDR2 is FYEKMQ (reference sequence). Trimming cost V 0 bases and J 1 base; bases outside gene matches: 3. The CDR3 nucleotides read TGTGCCAGCAGCTTAGGCGGGCGGGGGGGCACAGATACGCAGTATTTT. This encodes CASSLGGRGGTDTQYF.

This clone was seen a handful of times. The chain employs TRBV6-6 and TRBJ2-1, with D unclear. V was shortened by 5 bases and J by 4 bases, with 9 bases between the two germline ends. The CDR3 is made up of 13 amino acids. Germline V CDR1 and CDR2: MNHNY, SVGAGI (reference sequence). The CDR3 loop reads CASSNTPYNEQFF. Written as DNA, the CDR3 is TGTGCCAGCAGTAACACCCCTTACAATGAGCAGTTCTTC.

The gene calls are TRBV11-2 and TRBJ1-1; 7 nucleotides match TRBD1. The J segment lost 3 bases and the V segment lost 4 bases, leaving 8 bases of the junction unmatched. Germline-derived CDR1 and CDR2 are SGHAT and FQNNGV. CDR3 length: 15 residues. CDR3 nucleotides: TGTGCCAGCAGCTCGACAGGGCCGGGGGACACTGAAGCTTTCTTT. Its translation is CASSSTGPGDTEAFF.

The J gene is TRBJ2-5, the V gene TRBV6-7; possibly TRBD2 for D (6 bases). TRBV6-7 is identified as an open reading frame with a role that is uncertain. The length of the CDR3 is 13 residues. The V end was cut by 6 bases, the J end by 2 bases, with 10 bases between. CDR3 region: CASRTGRQETQYF. The CDR3 DNA follows: TGTGCCAGCAGAACGGGGAGGCAAGAGACCCAGTACTTC.

V usage is TRBV27 and J usage is TRBJ2-3, with D perhaps matching TRBD2 (7 bases). Germline V gives CDR1 MNHEY, CDR2 SMNVEV (reference sequence). The CDR3 is 15 residues long. V lost 5 bases and J 4 bases, leaving 16 bases between the germline ends. This CDR3 reads CASSPNGEGADTQYF. In nucleotides, the CDR3 is TGTGCCAGCAGTCCAAACGGGGAGGGGGCAGATACGCAGTATTTT.

The chain has TRBV4-1 and TRBJ2-5; 8 positions agree with TRBD1. The CDR3 extends over 16 amino acids. Germline assignment: CDR1 MGHRA and CDR2 YSYEKL. Losses at the gene ends were 2 bases for V and 2 bases for J; bases not matched to a gene: 7. CDR3 sequence: CASSQSLDREQETQYF. The CDR3, as DNA: TGCGCCAGCAGCCAAAGCTTGGACAGGGAACAAGAGACCCAGTACTTC.

The genes are TRBV13 and TRBJ2-4, with 9 bases lining up with TRBD1. The length of the CDR3 is 14 residues. The trim removed 4 bases at V and 12 bases at J, leaving 10 bases unmatched. The V gene's germline CDR1 is PRHDT and CDR2 FYEKMQ (reference sequence). CDR3 in DNA: TGTGCCAGCAGCTCAGGGACAGGGATCGTTACTCAGTACTTC. Translating it yields CASSSGTGIVTQYF. Based on the CDR3 plus reference TRBV13 and TRBJ2-4, the full variable domain is AAGVIQSPRHLIKEKRETATLKCYPIPRHDTVYWYQQGPGQDPQFLISFYEKMQSDKGSIPDRFSAQQFSDYHSELNMSSLELGDSALYFCASSSGTGIVTQYFGAGTRLSVL.

V usage is TRBV27 and J usage is TRBJ2-5; weak D call: TRBD2 (5 bases). Germline lookup yields CDR1 MNHEY and CDR2 SMNVEV (reference sequence). V gave up 7 bases and J gave up 3 bases, with 21 bases separating them. The CDR3 covers 16 residues. The DNA of the CDR3 is TGTGCCAGCACCCCCCTTCCCAACGAGGGAAAAGAGACCCAGTACTTC. Its protein product is CASTPLPNEGKETQYF.

The table lists this clone with a few counts. The chain employs TRBV7-8 and TRBJ2-6, with D maybe TRBD2 (5 bases). Trimming pared 5 bases from V and 2 bases from J, leaving 13 bases between. The CDR3 has 16 amino acids. Germline V gene lookup returns CDR1 SGHVS and CDR2 FQNEAQ. As DNA, the CDR3 is TGTGCCAGCAGCCCCCCGGGAAGGACTGGGGCCAACGTCCTGACTTTC. It yields the protein CASSPPGRTGANVLTF.

The V gene is TRBV27, the J gene TRBJ2-3; 8 nucleotides agree with TRBD1. The V gene end was trimmed by 0 bases and the J gene end by 6 bases; junction bases not matched to a gene: 5. CDR1 is MNHEY and CDR2 is SMNVEV in the germline V gene (reference sequence). CDR3 length equals 15 residues. The CDR3 protein is CASSLSQGVRDTQYF. The CDR3 nucleotides read TGTGCCAGCAGTTTATCACAGGGGGTTCGGGATACGCAGTATTTT.

In its sample, this clone was seen a few times. The chain has TRBV7-9 and TRBJ2-2; D remains ambiguous. CDR3 size: 12 residues. Trimming took 1 base from V and 7 from J, leaving 4 bases between them. Germline CDR1 SEHNR, CDR2 FQNEAQ (reference sequence). DNA of the CDR3: TGTGCCAGCAGCTTAGACGGCGGGGAGCTGTTTTTT. Translation gives CASSLDGGELFF.

This rearrangement joins TRBV29-1 to TRBJ2-7, with D possibly TRBD1 on 5 matching bases. From germline, CDR1 is SQVTM and CDR2 ANQGSEA. Trimming shortened V by 6 bases and J by 0 bases, and 12 bases separated the two germline ends. CDR3 size: 13 residues. CDR3 sequence reads: CSVGHPDSYEQYF. The CDR3 DNA reads TGCAGCGTCGGACACCCTGACTCCTACGAGCAGTACTTC.

The V and J genes are TRBV5-1 and TRBJ2-3, with D possibly TRBD1 on 7 matching bases. V lost 7 bases and J lost 2, with 17 bases in between. CDR1 is SGHRS and CDR2 is YFSETQ in the germline V gene. This CDR3 has 15 amino acids. CDR3 DNA sequence: TGCGCCAGCCTTGCCAGGGGGGCGATCACAGATACGCAGTATTTT. It encodes CASLARGAITDTQYF.

The rearrangement uses TRBV19 and TRBJ1-3; D gene uncertain. The CDR3 spans 15 residues. V was clipped by 3 bases and J by 0 bases, with 9 bases between them. Germline assignment: CDR1 LNHDA and CDR2 SQIVND (reference sequence). The CDR3 DNA follows: TGTGCCAGTAGTATGGGCGTATCCTCTGGAAACACCATATATTTT. Translated: CASSMGVSSGNTIYF. Filled out from reference TRBV19 and TRBJ1-3, the complete variable domain reads DGGITQSPKYLFRKEGQNVTLSCEQNLNHDAMYWYRQDPGQGLRLIYYSQIVNDFQKGDIAEGYSVSREKKESFPLTVTSAQKNPTAFYLCASSMGVSSGNTIYFGEGSWLTVV.

The V gene is TRBV19, the J gene TRBJ2-7, with a weak D call TRBD1 (5 bases). This CDR3 has 13 residues. Germline assignment: CDR1 LNHDA and CDR2 SQIVND (reference sequence). V was clipped by 3 bases and J by 5 bases, with 11 bases between them. The CDR3 nucleotides read TGTGCCAGTAGTATGGGGCTAATCAACGAGCAGTACTTC. Amino acid sequence: CASSMGLINEQYF.

This chain joins TRBV18 and TRBJ2-5, with 9 bases fitting TRBD2. CDR1 is KGHSH and CDR2 is LQKENI in the germline V gene. The CDR3 length is 15 residues. The trim removed 6 bases at V and 2 bases at J, leaving 7 bases unmatched. The CDR3 sequence: CASSPSGMRQETQYF. Here the CDR3 DNA reads TGTGCCAGCTCCCCTAGCGGGATGAGGCAAGAGACCCAGTACTTC.

The chain couples TRBV5-6 to TRBJ2-1, with D maybe TRBD2 (6 bases). The CDR3 is 15 amino acids. Germline CDR1 is SGHDT and CDR2 is YYEEEE. V lost 0 bases, J lost 6 bases, and 13 bases lay in between. The CDR3 DNA is TGTGCCAGCAGCTTGGCCGGGGACTTGGGCAATGAGCAGTTCTTC. This translates into CASSLAGDLGNEQFF. Complete variable domain (other parts from reference TRBV5-6 and TRBJ2-1): DAGVTQSPTHLIKTRGQQVTLRCSPKSGHDTVSWYQQALGQGPQFIFQYYEEEERQRGNFPDRFSGHQFPNYSSELNVNALLLGDSALYLCASSLAGDLGNEQFFGPGTRLTVL.

This sequence joins TRBV28 and TRBJ1-2, with D possibly matching TRBD1 (6 bases). Between the trimmed V and J ends, which lost 2 bases and 5 bases, there was a span of 12 bases. The CDR3 consists of 14 residues. Germline V gene sequence: CDR1 MDHEN, CDR2 SYDVKM. CDR3 amino acids: CASSLDRSGYGYTF. The CDR3 DNA sequence: TGTGCCAGCAGTTTAGACAGGTCGGGGTATGGCTACACCTTC.

The CDR3 region is CASSDRGRNNEQFF. The CDR3 nucleotides read TGTGCTAGTAGCGACAGGGGGCGCAACAATGAGCAGTTCTTC. V gene TRBV12-5 combines with J gene TRBJ2-1; 10 bases fit TRBD1. The germline V gene encodes CDR1 LGHNT and CDR2 FRNRAP. The CDR3 has 14 residues. V shed 8 bases, J shed 5 bases, and the junction held 6 bases outside the gene matches.